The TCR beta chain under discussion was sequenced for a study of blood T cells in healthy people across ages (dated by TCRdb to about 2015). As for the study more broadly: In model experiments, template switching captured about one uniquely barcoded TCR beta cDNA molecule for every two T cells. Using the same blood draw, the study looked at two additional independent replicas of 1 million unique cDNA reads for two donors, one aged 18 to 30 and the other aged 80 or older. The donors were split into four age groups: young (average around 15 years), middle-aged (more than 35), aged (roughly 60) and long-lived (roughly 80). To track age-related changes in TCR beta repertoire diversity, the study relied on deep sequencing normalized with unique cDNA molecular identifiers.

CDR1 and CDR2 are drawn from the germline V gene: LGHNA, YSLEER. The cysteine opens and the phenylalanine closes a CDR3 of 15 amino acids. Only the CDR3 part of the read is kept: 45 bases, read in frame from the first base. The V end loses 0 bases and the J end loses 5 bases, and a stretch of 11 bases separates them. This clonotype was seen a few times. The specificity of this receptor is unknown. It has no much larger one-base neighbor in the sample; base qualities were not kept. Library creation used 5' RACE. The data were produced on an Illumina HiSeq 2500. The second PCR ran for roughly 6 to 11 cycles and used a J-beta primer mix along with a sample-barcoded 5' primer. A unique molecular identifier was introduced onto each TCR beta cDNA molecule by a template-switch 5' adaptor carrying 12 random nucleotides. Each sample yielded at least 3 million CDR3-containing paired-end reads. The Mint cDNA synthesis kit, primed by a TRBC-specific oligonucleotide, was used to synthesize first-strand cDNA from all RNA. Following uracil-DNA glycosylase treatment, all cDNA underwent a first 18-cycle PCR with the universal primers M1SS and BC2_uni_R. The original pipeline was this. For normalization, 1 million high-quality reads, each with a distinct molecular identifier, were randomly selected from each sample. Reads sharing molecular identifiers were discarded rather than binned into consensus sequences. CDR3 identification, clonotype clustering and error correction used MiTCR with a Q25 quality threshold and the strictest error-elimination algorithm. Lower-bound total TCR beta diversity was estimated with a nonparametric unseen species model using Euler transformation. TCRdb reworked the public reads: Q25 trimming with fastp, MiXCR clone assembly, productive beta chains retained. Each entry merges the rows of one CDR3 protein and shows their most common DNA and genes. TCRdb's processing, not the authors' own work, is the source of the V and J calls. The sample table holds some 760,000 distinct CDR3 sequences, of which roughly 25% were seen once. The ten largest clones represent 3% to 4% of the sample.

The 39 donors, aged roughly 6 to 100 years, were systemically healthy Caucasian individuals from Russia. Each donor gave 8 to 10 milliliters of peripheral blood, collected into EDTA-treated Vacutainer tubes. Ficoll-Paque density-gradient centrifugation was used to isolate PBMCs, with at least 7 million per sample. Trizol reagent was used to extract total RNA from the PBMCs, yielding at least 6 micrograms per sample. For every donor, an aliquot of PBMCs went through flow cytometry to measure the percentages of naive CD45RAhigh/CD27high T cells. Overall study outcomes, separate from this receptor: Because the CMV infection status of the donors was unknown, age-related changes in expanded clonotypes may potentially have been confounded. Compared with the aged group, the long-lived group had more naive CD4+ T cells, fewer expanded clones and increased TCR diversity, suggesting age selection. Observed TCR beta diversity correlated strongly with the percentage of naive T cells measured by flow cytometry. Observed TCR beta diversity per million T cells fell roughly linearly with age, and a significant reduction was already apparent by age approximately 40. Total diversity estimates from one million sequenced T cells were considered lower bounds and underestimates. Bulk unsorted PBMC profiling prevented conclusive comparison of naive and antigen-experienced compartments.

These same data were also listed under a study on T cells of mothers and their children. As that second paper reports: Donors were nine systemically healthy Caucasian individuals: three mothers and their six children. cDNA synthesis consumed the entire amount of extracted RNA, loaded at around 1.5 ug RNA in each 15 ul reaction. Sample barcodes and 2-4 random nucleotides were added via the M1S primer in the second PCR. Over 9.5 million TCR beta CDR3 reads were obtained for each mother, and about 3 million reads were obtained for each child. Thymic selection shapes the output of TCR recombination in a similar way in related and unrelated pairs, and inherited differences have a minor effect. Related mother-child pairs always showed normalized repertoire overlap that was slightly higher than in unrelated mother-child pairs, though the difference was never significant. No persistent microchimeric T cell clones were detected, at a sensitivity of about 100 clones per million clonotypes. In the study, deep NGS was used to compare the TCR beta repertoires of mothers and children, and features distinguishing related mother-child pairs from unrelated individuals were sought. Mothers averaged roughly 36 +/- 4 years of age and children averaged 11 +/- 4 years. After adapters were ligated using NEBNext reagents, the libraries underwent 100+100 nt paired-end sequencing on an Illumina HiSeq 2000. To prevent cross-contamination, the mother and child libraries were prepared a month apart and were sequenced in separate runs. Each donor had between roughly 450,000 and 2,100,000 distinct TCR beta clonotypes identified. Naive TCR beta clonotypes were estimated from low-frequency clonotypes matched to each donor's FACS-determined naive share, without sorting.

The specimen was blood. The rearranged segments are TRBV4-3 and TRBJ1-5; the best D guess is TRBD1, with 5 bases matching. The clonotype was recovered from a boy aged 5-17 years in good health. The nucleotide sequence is TGCGCCAGCAGCCAAGAGTCAGGGAGGGATCAGCCCCAGCATTTT. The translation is CASSQESGRDQPQHF.